This T cell receptor (beta chain) was recovered during a study of T cell repertoires in cytomegalovirus infection. Study summary: Newly reported HLA-C-restricted and thoroughly characterized HLA-B-restricted CMV epitopes were employed. Matching HLA type and CMV infection were both indicated by public TCR beta signatures.

The study, taken as a whole, reports: Totalled public TCR beta family frequency picked out people who carried CMV plus the relevant HLA. It was HLA-C-restricted CMV-specific TCR beta clonotypes that dominated the response ex vivo.

J gave up 0 bases and V 4 bases, and 7 bases lay outside the gene matches. This CDR3 comprises 16 residues. The germline gives CDR1 SGHRS, CDR2 YFSETQ. Notes on this clonotype: Its antigen is currently unknown.

TCRdb processed the reads anew with MiXCR; each CDR3 protein has one entry. In the table there are a few hundred thousand distinct CDR3 sequences, almost 40% of which are singletons. The gene calls are TRBV5-1 and TRBJ1-1; the match to TRBD1 covers 9 bases. The sequence derives from a human donor in good health (CMV status not recorded). Some clones in this sample may be carry-over from other donors' samples. The sample in question was cultured PBMCs, obtained from culture after CMV antigen stimulation. As DNA, the CDR3 is TGCGCCAGCAGCGTGGACAGGGGAAGCATGAACACTGAAGCTTTCTTT. Its translation: CASSVDRGSMNTEAFF.